The 30 T cell receptor beta chains listed next were all sequenced from one sample in a study of identical twins. MiXCR, run by TCRdb on the 5' RACE reads, gives a single entry per CDR3 protein. The table shows about 700,000 distinct CDR3 sequences, with around 6.1% occurring only once. The sequencing sample was made of naive T cells sorted from blood. The receptors derive from a man aged 18 to 29 in good health.

The table lists this clonotype with many counts. This chain connects TRBV10-3 to TRBJ2-1; D is undetermined. The CDR3 runs to 13 residues. Trimming stripped 7 bases from V and 6 bases from J, with 13 bases between. Germline-derived CDR1 and CDR2 are ENHRY and SYGVKD. CDR3 DNA: TGTGCCATCACGGCCATCGCATCCAATGAGCAGTTCTTC. This sequence encodes CAITAIASNEQFF.

This clonotype was seen many times. The chain is built from TRBV5-1 and TRBJ1-3; D is unresolved. The CDR3 is 14 residues long. The V end was cut by 7 bases, the J end by 4 bases, with 15 bases between. Germline CDR1 reads SGHRS; CDR2 reads YFSETQ. In DNA, the CDR3 is TGCGCCAGCGCGTCGGGGAATAGCGGAAACACCATATATTTT. It codes for CASASGNSGNTIYF.

This clonotype was counted only a few times. The rearrangement joins TRBV20-1 to TRBJ2-4; the match to TRBD2 covers 11 bases. Trimming took 7 bases from V and 8 from J; bases not matched to a gene: 10. The CDR3 runs to 14 residues. CDR1 DFQATT and CDR2 SNEGSKA come from the germline V gene (reference sequence). CDR3 loop: CSVIAGGRGDIQYF. In DNA form, the CDR3 reads TGCAGTGTAATAGCGGGGGGGAGGGGGGACATTCAGTACTTC.

This sequence joins TRBV29-1 and TRBJ2-1; D is unresolved. Germline assignment: CDR1 SQVTM and CDR2 ANQGSEA. CDR3 length equals 13 residues. Trimming removed 5 bases at V and 2 bases at J, with 10 bases between. CDR3 DNA sequence: TGCAGCGTTCCCCGTCCGCCCTACAATGAGCAGTTCTTC. Its translation: CSVPRPPYNEQFF.

This clonotype was detected ten times or more. The rearrangement uses TRBV20-1 and TRBJ1-1, with 7 bases fitting TRBD1. V shed 6 bases and J 1 base; nucleotides not matched to a gene: 8. The CDR3 runs 14 residues. Germline values: CDR1 DFQATT, CDR2 SNEGSKA (reference sequence). The CDR3 spells CSAPGQEANTEAFF. In DNA, the CDR3 is TGCAGTGCCCCCGGACAGGAGGCGAACACTGAAGCTTTCTTT.

The V and J genes are TRBV5-1 and TRBJ1-5; no firm D call. CDR1 is SGHRS, CDR2 YFSETQ, per germline. CDR3 length equals 15 residues. V lost 2 bases, J lost 2 bases, and 11 bases lay in between. The CDR3 region is CASSFETGRNQPQHF. In DNA, the CDR3 is TGCGCCAGCAGCTTCGAGACGGGTCGCAATCAGCCCCAGCATTTT.

The CDR3 DNA is TGCGCCAGCAGCCCCACTAGCGGGAGTTTCTACGAGCAGTACTTC. This translates into CASSPTSGSFYEQYF. The genes are TRBV5-1 and TRBJ2-7; 11 bases map to TRBD2. The CDR3 contains 15 residues. J lost 3 bases, V lost 4 bases, and 6 bases had no gene match. The germline gives CDR1 SGHRS, CDR2 YFSETQ.

This chain connects TRBV4-2 to TRBJ2-5; TRBD2 aligns across 13 bases. After removal of 0 bases from V and 2 bases from J, the junction contained 6 bases not matched to a gene. Germline CDR1 and CDR2: LGHNA and YNFKEQ. CDR3 length equals 18 residues. CDR3 loop: CASSQELAGGPSQETQYF. In nucleotides, the CDR3 is TGTGCCAGCAGCCAAGAACTAGCGGGAGGGCCGTCTCAAGAGACCCAGTACTTC.

This chain uses TRBV10-3 with TRBJ2-4; possible D gene TRBD2, 6 bases. Germline lookup yields CDR1 ENHRY and CDR2 SYGVKD. The CDR3 runs to 14 residues. V was cut by 3 bases and J by 9 bases, with 15 bases left in between. This chain's CDR3 is CAISDSEGTGIQYF. The CDR3 nucleotides read TGTGCCATCAGTGACTCGGAGGGTACTGGCATTCAGTACTTC.

There are many counts of this clonotype. The gene calls are TRBV9 and TRBJ2-5; D not certain. V was trimmed by 0 bases and J by 3 bases, leaving 15 bases between them. The CDR3 contains 16 residues. Germline lookup yields CDR1 SGDLS and CDR2 YYNGEE. The CDR3 sequence is CASSVGLQAAKETQYF. Here the CDR3 DNA reads TGTGCCAGCAGCGTAGGGCTTCAGGCCGCTAAAGAGACCCAGTACTTC.

There are many counts of this clonotype. The rearrangement joins TRBV25-1 to TRBJ1-4; D uncertain. V lost 1 base and J lost 8, with 8 bases in between. CDR1 is MGHDK, CDR2 SYGVNS, per germline. The CDR3 spans 13 residues. CDR3 in DNA: TGTGCCAGCAGTGAATCGAGTTACGAAAAACTGTTTTTT. Amino acids: CASSESSYEKLFF.

This clonotype was observed at least ten times. The gene calls are TRBV29-1 and TRBJ2-3, with D possibly TRBD2 on 6 matching bases. CDR1 and CDR2 from the germline V gene are SQVTM and ANQGSEA. This CDR3 has 12 residues. The ends were cut back, 6 bases at V and 4 bases at J, with 11 bases in the middle. CDR3 in amino acids: CSVAAGPDTQYF. The CDR3 DNA sequence: TGCAGCGTGGCGGCGGGACCAGATACGCAGTATTTT.

This clonotype was counted many times. The J gene is TRBJ2-1, the V gene TRBV24-1, with 12 positions matching TRBD2. CDR1 and CDR2 (germline): KGHDR, SFDVKD. The ends lost 7 bases at V and 5 bases at J; junction bases unmatched: 2. CDR3 length: 14 residues. CDR3 sequence reads: CATRGLAGHNEQFF. The CDR3 DNA reads TGTGCCACCAGAGGACTAGCGGGACACAATGAGCAGTTCTTC.

The chain links TRBV14 to TRBJ1-4; 9 bases are shared with TRBD1. The CDR3 covers 16 residues. The V and J ends lost 0 bases and 4 bases, in that order; junction bases with no gene match: 3. CDR1 is SGHDN and CDR2 is FVKESK in the germline V gene. DNA for the CDR3: TGTGCCAGCAGCCAAGATTTGGACAGGGGTAATGAAAAACTGTTTTTT. It translates to CASSQDLDRGNEKLFF.

This clonotype was counted many times. V and J are TRBV18 and TRBJ1-1; 7 bases are shared with TRBD1. Germline V gives CDR1 KGHSH, CDR2 LQKENI. Trimming cost V 3 bases and J 0 bases; bases outside gene matches: 4. The CDR3 is 15 amino acids. DNA for the CDR3: TGTGCCAGCTCACCGACAGGGCTAATGAACACTGAAGCTTTCTTT. Translating it yields CASSPTGLMNTEAFF.

This clonotype was observed a handful of times. The V gene is TRBV29-1, the J gene TRBJ1-5; a possible D gene is TRBD1 (6 bases). This CDR3 region has 13 residues. V was pared by 7 bases and J by 4 bases, with 14 bases between. The germline V gene has CDR1 SQVTM and CDR2 ANQGSEA. CDR3 sequence: CSAAGDTNQPQHF. Written as DNA, the CDR3 is TGCAGCGCGGCAGGGGACACAAATCAGCCCCAGCATTTT.

In this sample, this clonotype turned up many times. This rearrangement joins TRBV20-1 to TRBJ2-3; no reliable D call. Deletions cut 0 bases from V and 2 bases from J, with 15 bases between. This CDR3 has 16 residues. The germline gives CDR1 DFQATT, CDR2 SNEGSKA (reference sequence). Here the CDR3 DNA reads TGCAGTGCTAGAGATCTTGAGTACAAAATCACAGATACGCAGTATTTT. This codes for CSARDLEYKITDTQYF.

Comments on this clonotype: It may be a read error: a sequence one base away is much more abundant. CDR3 region: CSAVWRYTQYF. In nucleotides, the CDR3 is TGCAGTGCAGTCTGGAGGTATACGCAGTATTTT. The V gene is TRBV20-1, the J gene TRBJ2-3; tentative D call: TRBD2 (5 bases). Trimming took 6 bases from V and 7 from J, leaving 11 bases between them. Germline V gene lookup returns CDR1 DFQATT and CDR2 SNEGSKA (reference sequence). The CDR3 is 11 amino acids.

This clonotype was seen more than once but under ten times. This chain uses TRBV4-1 with TRBJ1-5; D gene uncertain. The CDR3 spans 17 residues. V lost 5 bases, J lost 7 bases, and 24 bases lay in between. Germline CDR1 is MGHRA and CDR2 is YSYEKL. The CDR3 loop reads CASSTSRGVGGTQPQHF. The CDR3, as DNA: TGCGCCAGCAGCACATCCCGAGGAGTTGGAGGAACCCAGCCCCAGCATTTT.

This clonotype was recorded at least ten times. The gene calls are TRBV20-1 and TRBJ2-3; 9 positions agree with TRBD2. The trim removed 3 bases at V and 2 bases at J, leaving 9 bases unmatched. This CDR3 spans 16 amino acids. The germline V gene encodes CDR1 DFQATT and CDR2 SNEGSKA (reference sequence). The CDR3 here is CSASTWAGGSTDTQYF. The CDR3 nucleotides read TGCAGTGCTAGCACTTGGGCGGGAGGGTCCACAGATACGCAGTATTTT.

In this sample, this clonotype turned up many times. The rearrangement links TRBV3-1 to TRBJ2-4, with 9 bases identical to TRBD1. Germline V CDR1 and CDR2: LGHDT, YNNKEL (reference sequence). V shed 4 bases and J 2 bases; nucleotides not matched to a gene: 9. The CDR3 runs 17 residues. The CDR3 sequence is CASSPVPGQGTKNIQYF. The CDR3 bases are TGTGCCAGCAGCCCAGTCCCGGGACAGGGAACCAAAAACATTCAGTACTTC.

This clonotype was recorded many times. This chain joins TRBV12-3 or TRBV12-4 and TRBJ2-7; no clear D. Trimming removed 5 bases from V and 2 bases from J, with 10 bases in between. The CDR3 length is 13 residues. The CDR3 DNA sequence: TGTGCCAGCAGTCCGCACTCCACCTACGAGCAGTACTTC. Protein product: CASSPHSTYEQYF.

The chain recombines TRBV11-2 with TRBJ1-1; D is unresolved. Per the germline V gene, CDR1 is SGHAT and CDR2 is FQNNGV. V was trimmed by 1 base and J by 4 bases, leaving 13 bases between them. The CDR3 sequence is 15 residues long. The CDR3 region is CASSLGFRESTEAFF. CDR3 bases: TGTGCCAGCAGCTTAGGTTTTCGCGAGAGCACTGAAGCTTTCTTT.

This clonotype was picked up many times. The chain uses TRBV29-1 and TRBJ2-7; TRBD2 agrees at 10 bases. Germline V CDR1 and CDR2: SQVTM, ANQGSEA. J gave up 3 bases and V 7 bases, and 3 bases lay outside the gene matches. The CDR3 consists of 12 residues. Written as DNA, the CDR3 is TGCAGCGCTCGGACTAGCGGCTACGAGCAGTACTTC. This translates into CSARTSGYEQYF.

This clonotype showed up just a few times. J is TRBJ2-1 and V is TRBV5-1; 7 bases line up with TRBD2. The V gene's germline CDR1 is SGHRS and CDR2 YFSETQ. There are 14 residues in the CDR3. The V gene end was trimmed by 6 bases and the J gene end by 5 bases; junction bases not matched to a gene: 8. The CDR3 here is CASTGGRTNNEQFF. The CDR3 nucleotides read TGCGCCAGCACAGGCGGGAGAACCAACAATGAGCAGTTCTTC.

This clonotype was seen a few times. V gene TRBV7-2 combines with J gene TRBJ2-7; D possibly uses TRBD1 or TRBD2 (5 bases each). Trimming shortened V by 1 base and J by 6 bases, and 10 bases separated the two germline ends. This CDR3 has 13 residues. CDR1 is SGHTA, CDR2 FQGNSA, per germline. In DNA, the CDR3 is TGTGCCAGCAGCTTAGTTTCCGGGACCGAGCAGTACGTC. Translation gives CASSLVSGTEQYV.

This clonotype was counted between two and nine times. CDR3: CASSLDWSYEQYV. DNA for the CDR3: TGCGCCAGCAGCTTAGACTGGTCCTACGAGCAGTACGTC. This chain joins TRBV5-1 and TRBJ2-7; the D is unclear. V lost 2 bases and J lost 1, with 7 bases in between. Germline CDR1 and CDR2: SGHRS and YFSETQ. This CDR3 has 13 amino acids.

This clonotype showed up many times. The chain combines TRBV12-3 or TRBV12-4 with TRBJ2-3; weak D call: TRBD2 (6 bases). V lost 4 bases and J 6 bases, leaving 8 bases between the germline ends. The CDR3 is made up of 12 amino acids. Here the CDR3 reads CASSSGRDTQYF. The CDR3 DNA reads as TGTGCCAGCAGTTCTGGGAGGGATACGCAGTATTTT.

In regard to this clonotype: Since no conserved phenylalanine or tryptophan closes the CDR3, a read error is the likely cause. This rearrangement joins TRBV18 to TRBJ2-7; D possibly corresponds to TRBD1 (5 bases). Germline CDR1 is KGHSH and CDR2 is LQKENI. The V end was cut by 2 bases, the J end by 3 bases, with 8 bases between. This CDR3 spans 13 amino acids. The DNA of the CDR3 is TGTGCCAGCTCACCATCAGGGATCTACGAGCAGTACCTC. The encoded protein is CASSPSGIYEQYL.

The table lists this clonotype with many counts. This chain connects TRBV12-3 or TRBV12-4 to TRBJ2-3; D is undetermined. Trimming cost V 6 bases and J 1 base, with 5 bases left between them. The CDR3 extends over 12 amino acids. CDR3 DNA: TGTGCCAGCAGGTTGGGCACAGATACGCAGTATTTT. Translated, it gives CASRLGTDTQYF.